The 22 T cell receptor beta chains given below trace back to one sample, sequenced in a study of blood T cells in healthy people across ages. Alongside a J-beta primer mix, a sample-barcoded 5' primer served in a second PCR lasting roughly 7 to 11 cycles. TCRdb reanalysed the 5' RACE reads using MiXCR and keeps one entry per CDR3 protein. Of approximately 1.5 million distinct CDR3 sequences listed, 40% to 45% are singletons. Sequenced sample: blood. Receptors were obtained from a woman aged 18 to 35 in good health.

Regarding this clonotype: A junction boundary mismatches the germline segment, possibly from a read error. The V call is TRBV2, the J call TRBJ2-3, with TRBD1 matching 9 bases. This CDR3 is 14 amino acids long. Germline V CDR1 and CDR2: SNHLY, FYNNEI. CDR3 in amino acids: CANSLTGGTDTQYF. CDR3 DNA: TGTGCCAACTCTCTAACAGGGGGCACTGATACGCAGTATTTT.

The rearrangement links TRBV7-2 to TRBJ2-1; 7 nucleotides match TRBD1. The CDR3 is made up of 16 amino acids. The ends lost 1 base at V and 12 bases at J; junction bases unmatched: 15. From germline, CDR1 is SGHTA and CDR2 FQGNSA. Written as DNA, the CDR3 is TGTGCCAGCAGCTTAGAGGCTCAGGGGGTAAGAACTGGGCAGTTCTTC. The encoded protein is CASSLEAQGVRTGQFF.

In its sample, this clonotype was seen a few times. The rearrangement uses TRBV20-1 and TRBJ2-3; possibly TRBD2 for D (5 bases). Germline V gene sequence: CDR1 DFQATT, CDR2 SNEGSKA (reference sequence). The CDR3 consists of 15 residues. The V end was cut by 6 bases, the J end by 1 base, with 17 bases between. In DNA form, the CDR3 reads TGCAGTGCCTACCGCAAAGGGAGCGGCACAGATACGCAGTATTTT. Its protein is CSAYRKGSGTDTQYF.

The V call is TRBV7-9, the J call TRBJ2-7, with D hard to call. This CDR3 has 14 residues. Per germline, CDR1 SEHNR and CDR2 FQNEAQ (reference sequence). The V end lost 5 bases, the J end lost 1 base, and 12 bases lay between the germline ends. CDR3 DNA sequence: TGTGCCAGCAGCCCGCGGACCATTTCCTACGAGCAGTACTTC. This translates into CASSPRTISYEQYF.

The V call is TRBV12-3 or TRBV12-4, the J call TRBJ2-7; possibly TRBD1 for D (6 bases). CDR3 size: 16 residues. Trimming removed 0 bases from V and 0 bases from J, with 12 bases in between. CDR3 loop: CASSLAAPGVSYEQYF. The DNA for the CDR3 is TGTGCCAGCAGTTTAGCGGCCCCAGGGGTCTCCTACGAGCAGTACTTC.

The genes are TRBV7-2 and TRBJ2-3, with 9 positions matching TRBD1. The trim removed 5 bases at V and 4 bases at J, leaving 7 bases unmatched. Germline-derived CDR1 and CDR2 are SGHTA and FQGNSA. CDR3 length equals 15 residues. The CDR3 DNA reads TGTGCCAGCAGCCCGACAGGGGGGTATTCAGATACGCAGTATTTT. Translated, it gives CASSPTGGYSDTQYF. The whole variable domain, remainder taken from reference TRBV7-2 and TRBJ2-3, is GAGVSQSPSNKVTEKGKDVELRCDPISGHTALYWYRQSLGQGLEFLIYFQGNSAPDKSGLPSDRFSAERTGGSVSTLTIQRTQQEDSAVYLCASSPTGGYSDTQYFGPGTRLTVL.

DNA for the CDR3: TGCAGTGCTAGACTTGGACAGGGGACCAAAAACATTCAGTACTTC. This codes for CSARLGQGTKNIQYF. The V gene is TRBV20-1, the J gene TRBJ2-4; TRBD1 aligns across 9 bases. The CDR3 length is 15 residues. Germline V gives CDR1 DFQATT, CDR2 SNEGSKA (reference sequence). The V segment lost 2 bases and the J segment 2 bases; nucleotides outside the gene matches: 4.

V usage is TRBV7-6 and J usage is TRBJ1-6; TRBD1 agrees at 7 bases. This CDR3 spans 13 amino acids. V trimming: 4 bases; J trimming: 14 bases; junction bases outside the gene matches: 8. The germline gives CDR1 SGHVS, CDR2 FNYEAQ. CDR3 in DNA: TGTGCCAGCAGCTACCGGACAGGTCAAGCCCTCCACTTT. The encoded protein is CASSYRTGQALHF.

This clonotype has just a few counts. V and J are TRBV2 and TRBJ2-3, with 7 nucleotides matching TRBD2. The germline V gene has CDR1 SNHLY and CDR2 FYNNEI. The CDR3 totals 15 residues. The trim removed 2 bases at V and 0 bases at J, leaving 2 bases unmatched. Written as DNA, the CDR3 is TGTGCCAGCAGTGAAACGGGACTAAGCACAGATACGCAGTATTTT. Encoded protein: CASSETGLSTDTQYF. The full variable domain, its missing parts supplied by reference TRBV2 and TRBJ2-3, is EPEVTQTPSHQVTQMGQEVILRCVPISNHLYFYWYRQILGQKVEFLVSFYNNEISEKSEIFDDQFSVERPDGSNFTLKIRSTKLEDSAMYFCASSETGLSTDTQYFGPGTRLTVL.

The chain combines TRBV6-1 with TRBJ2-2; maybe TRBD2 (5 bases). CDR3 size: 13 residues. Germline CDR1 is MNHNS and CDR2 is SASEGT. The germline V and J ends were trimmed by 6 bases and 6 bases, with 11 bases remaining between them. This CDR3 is CASSQSGAGELFF. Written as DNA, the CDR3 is TGTGCCAGCAGCCAGTCCGGGGCCGGGGAGCTGTTTTTT.

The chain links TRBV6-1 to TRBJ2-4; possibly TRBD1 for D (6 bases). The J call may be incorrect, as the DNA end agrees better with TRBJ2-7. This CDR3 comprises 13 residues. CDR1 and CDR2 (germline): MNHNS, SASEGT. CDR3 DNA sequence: TGTGCCAGCAGCGAACAGGGTATCTACGAGCAGTACTTC. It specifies CASSEQGIYEQYF.

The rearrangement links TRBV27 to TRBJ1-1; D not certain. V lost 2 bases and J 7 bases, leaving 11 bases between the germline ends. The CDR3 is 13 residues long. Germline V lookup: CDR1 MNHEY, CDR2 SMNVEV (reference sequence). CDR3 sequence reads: CASSLSRSREAFF. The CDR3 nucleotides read TGTGCCAGCAGTTTAAGCAGGTCCCGTGAAGCTTTCTTT.

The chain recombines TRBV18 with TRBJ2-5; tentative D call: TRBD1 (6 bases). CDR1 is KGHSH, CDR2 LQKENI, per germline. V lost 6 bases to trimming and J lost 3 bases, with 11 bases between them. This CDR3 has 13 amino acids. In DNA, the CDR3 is TGTGCCAGCTCTCGACAGGCTGAAGAGACCCAGTACTTC. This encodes CASSRQAEETQYF.

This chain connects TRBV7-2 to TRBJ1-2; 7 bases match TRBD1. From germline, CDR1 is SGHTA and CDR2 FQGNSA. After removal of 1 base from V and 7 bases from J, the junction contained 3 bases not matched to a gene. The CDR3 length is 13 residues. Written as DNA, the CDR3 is TGTGCCAGCAGCTTAGACAGGGGAAGTGGCTACACCTTC. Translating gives CASSLDRGSGYTF. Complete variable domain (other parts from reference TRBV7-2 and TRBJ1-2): GAGVSQSPSNKVTEKGKDVELRCDPISGHTALYWYRQSLGQGLEFLIYFQGNSAPDKSGLPSDRFSAERTGGSVSTLTIQRTQQEDSAVYLCASSLDRGSGYTFGSGTRLTVV.

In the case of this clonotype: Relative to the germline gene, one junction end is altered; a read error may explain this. Here the CDR3 DNA reads TGTGCCGGCAGTGGAATAGATAATGAAAAACTGTTTTTT. This sequence encodes CAGSGIDNEKLFF. The V call is TRBV9, the J call TRBJ1-4; D is unclear. The CDR3 covers 13 residues. Germline V lookup: CDR1 SGDLS, CDR2 YYNGEE. The variable domain in full, with the rest retrieved from reference TRBV9 and TRBJ1-4, is DSGVTQTPKHLITATGQRVTLRCSPRSGDLSVYWYQQSLDQGLQFLIQYYNGEERAKGNILERFSAQQFPDLHSELNLSSLELGDSALYFCAGSGIDNEKLFFGSGTQLSVL.

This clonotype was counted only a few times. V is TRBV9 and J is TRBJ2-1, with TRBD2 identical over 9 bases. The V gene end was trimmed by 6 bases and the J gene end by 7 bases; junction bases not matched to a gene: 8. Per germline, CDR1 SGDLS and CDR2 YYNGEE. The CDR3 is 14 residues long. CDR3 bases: TGTGCCAGCACCCGAGCGGGAGGTTTTAATGAGCAGTTCTTC. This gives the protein CASTRAGGFNEQFF.

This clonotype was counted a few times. The CDR3 DNA reads TGTGCCAGCTCGCTTGGACAGTACAATCAGCCCCAGCATTTT. Residues: CASSLGQYNQPQHF. V is TRBV11-2 and J is TRBJ1-5; D is possibly TRBD1 (6 bases). The CDR3 is 14 amino acids. Trimming took off 8 bases at V and 3 bases at J, with 14 bases between the two ends. Per the germline V gene, CDR1 is SGHAT and CDR2 is FQNNGV.

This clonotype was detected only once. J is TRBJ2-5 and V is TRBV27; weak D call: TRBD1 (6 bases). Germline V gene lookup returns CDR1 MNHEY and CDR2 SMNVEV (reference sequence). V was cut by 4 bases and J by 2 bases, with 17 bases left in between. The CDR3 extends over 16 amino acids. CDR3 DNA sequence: TGTGCCAGCAGTTCCAGGGTCAGGGGAATTCAAGAGACCCAGTACTTC. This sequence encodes CASSSRVRGIQETQYF.

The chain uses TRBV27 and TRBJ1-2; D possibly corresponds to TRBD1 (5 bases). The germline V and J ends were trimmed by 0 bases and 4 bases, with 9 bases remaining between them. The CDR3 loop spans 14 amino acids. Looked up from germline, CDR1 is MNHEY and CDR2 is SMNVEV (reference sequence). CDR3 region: CASSLSAGIYGYTF. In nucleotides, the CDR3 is TGTGCCAGCAGTTTATCCGCAGGGATCTATGGCTACACCTTC.

CDR3 nucleotides: TGCGCCAGCAGCCAAGGTATGGAGGGTGGGATCTACGAGCAGTACTTC. Its protein product is CASSQGMEGGIYEQYF. The rearrangement uses TRBV4-1 and TRBJ2-7, with D perhaps TRBD2 (6 bases). Germline values: CDR1 MGHRA, CDR2 YSYEKL. Trimming cost V 1 base and J 3 bases, with 16 bases left between them. The CDR3 length is 16 residues.

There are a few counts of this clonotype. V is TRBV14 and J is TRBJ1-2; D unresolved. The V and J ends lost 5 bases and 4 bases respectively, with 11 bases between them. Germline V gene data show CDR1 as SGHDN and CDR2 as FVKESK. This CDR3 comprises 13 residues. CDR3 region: CASSDRSFYGYTF. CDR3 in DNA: TGTGCCAGCAGCGATAGGTCCTTCTATGGCTACACCTTC.

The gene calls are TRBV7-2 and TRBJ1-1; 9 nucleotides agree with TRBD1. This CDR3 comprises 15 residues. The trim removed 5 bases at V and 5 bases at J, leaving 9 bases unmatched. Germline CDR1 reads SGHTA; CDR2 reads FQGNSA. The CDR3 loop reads CASSRNRGLRTEAFF. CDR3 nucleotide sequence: TGTGCCAGCAGCAGAAACAGGGGGCTACGAACTGAAGCTTTCTTT.